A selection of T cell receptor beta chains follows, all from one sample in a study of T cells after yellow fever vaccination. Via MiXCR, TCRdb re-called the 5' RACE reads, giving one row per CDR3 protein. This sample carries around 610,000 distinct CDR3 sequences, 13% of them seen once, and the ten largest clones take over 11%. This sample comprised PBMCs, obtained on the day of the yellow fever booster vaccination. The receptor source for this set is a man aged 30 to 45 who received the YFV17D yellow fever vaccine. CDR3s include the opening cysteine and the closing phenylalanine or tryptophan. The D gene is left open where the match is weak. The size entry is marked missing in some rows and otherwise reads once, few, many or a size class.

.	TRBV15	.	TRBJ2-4	TGTGCCACCAGCGCGTACAGGGATAACATTCAGTACTTC	CATSAYRDNIQYF
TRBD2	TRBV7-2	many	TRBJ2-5	TGTGCCAGCAGCAAGGGACTAGCGGAGACCCAGTACTTC	CASSKGLAETQYF
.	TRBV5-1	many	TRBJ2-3	TGCGCCAGCAGCGCAGGATTCACAGATACGCAGTATTTT	CASSAGFTDTQYF
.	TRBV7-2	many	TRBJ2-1	TGTGCCAGCGGGGGCTCCTACAATGAGCAGTTCTTC	CASGGSYNEQFF
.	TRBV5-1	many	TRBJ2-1	TGCGCCAGCAGCTTGGGTCGCGGAACAATCAATGAGCAGTTCTTC	CASSLGRGTINEQFF
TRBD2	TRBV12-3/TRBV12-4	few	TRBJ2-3	TGTGCCAGCAGACTAGCGGTAGATACGCAGTATTTT	CASRLAVDTQYF
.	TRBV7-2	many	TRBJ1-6	TGTGCCAGCAGCTTAGAACGGTATAATTCACCCCTCCACTTT	CASSLERYNSPLHF
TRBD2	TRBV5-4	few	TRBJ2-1	TGTGCCAGCAGCGCGGCTTCGCTAGCGGCTTACGGGGATGAGCAGTTCTTC	CASSAASLAAYGDEQFF
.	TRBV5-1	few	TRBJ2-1	TGCGCCAGCAGCTTGGCCATATGGGGAGCTAACAATGAGCAGTTCTTC	CASSLAIWGANNEQFF
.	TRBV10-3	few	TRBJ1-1	TGTGCCATCAGGGGCGGTGGGTTGGAAGCTTTCTTT	CAIRGGGLEAFF
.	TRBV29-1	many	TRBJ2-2	TGCAGCGTTGCGGTAGCGAGCAACACCGGGGAGCTGTTTTTT	CSVAVASNTGELFF